This TCR beta chain was captured by sequencing in a study of control samples from healthy donors and cancer patients. TCRdb's table, derived via immunoSEQ multiplex PCR, lists solely in-frame clones and lacks some. Of over 80,000 clones in the sample, roughly 91% were seen once. This CDR3 has 13 amino acids. Per the germline V gene, CDR1 is SQVTM and CDR2 is ANQGSEA. V shed 4 bases and J 7 bases; nucleotides not matched to a gene: 9. The receptor's source is a man aged 25 to 40 in good health. The specimen sequenced was blood. The chain recombines TRBV29-1 with TRBJ2-7; 8 bases map to TRBD1. CDR3 nucleotides: TGCAGCGTTGGTCGGCAGGGGGCTGGGGAGCAGTACTTC. Translation gives CSVGRQGAGEQYF.